This entry concerns a single T cell receptor (beta chain). The sample is drawn from a study of blood T cell repertoires in COVID-19. Study in general: The United States, Italy and Spain were the sources of the acute and convalescent COVID-19 samples.

The CDR3 is 13 amino acids. V shed 6 bases and J shed 5 bases, with 14 bases lying between them. Per the authors' pipeline: Scientists estimated how many nucleated cells there were by amplifying reference gene primers. TCRdb keeps only in-frame clones here, not all; method: immunoSEQ multiplex PCR. V, J and clone size are taken as reported in that table, and D and trimming were inferred from the DNA itself. The sample lists about 95,000 clones; over 70% were seen once. Sequencing was carried out using peripheral blood. The TCR originated in a man older than 75 with active or convalescent COVID-19. This chain links TRBV12-3 or TRBV12-4 with TRBJ2-7, with TRBD1 as a possible D gene (8 bases). In DNA form, the CDR3 reads TGTGCCAGCAGAACTACAGGGGGGGACGAGCAGTACTTC. This translates into CASRTTGGDEQYF.